This entry lists 8 T cell receptor beta chains sequenced from one sample in a study of blood T cell dynamics during melanoma immunotherapy. Profiling relied on immunoSEQ multiplex PCR, and the TCRdb table lists in-frame clones only, not all of them. Found here are roughly 6,100 clones, 80% to 95% of them singletons; the top ten hold 12%. As to time point: pre-treatment baseline. This specimen consisted of cell-free DNA from blood, obtained from a patient treated with checkpoint blockade. These receptors were collected from a human donor with melanoma.

The CDR3 nucleotides read TGTGCCATCAGTGGGTTAACCGAAGCTTTCTTT. It codes for CAISGLTEAFF. V is TRBV10-3 and J is TRBJ1-1; D ambiguous. The ends were cut back, 4 bases at V and 8 bases at J, with 8 bases in the middle. The CDR3 loop spans 11 amino acids. Per the germline V gene, CDR1 is ENHRY and CDR2 is SYGVKD.

V usage is TRBV7-9 and J usage is TRBJ2-2, with D perhaps TRBD1 (6 bases). V was shortened by 1 base and J by 4 bases, with 16 bases between the two germline ends. The V gene's germline CDR1 is SEHNR and CDR2 FQNEAQ (reference sequence). The CDR3 extends over 17 amino acids. The CDR3 region has the DNA TGTGCCAGCAGCTTAGTAATTCTGGGGGCAGGCACCGGGGAGCTGTTTTTT. Its protein is CASSLVILGAGTGELFF.

The chain links TRBV6-1 to TRBJ1-2; 9 nucleotides match TRBD1. Per germline, CDR1 MNHNS and CDR2 SASEGT. CDR3 length equals 13 residues. With 11 bases clipped from V and 4 bases from J, the junction kept 8 bases outside the gene matches. The CDR3 loop is CAANRGRVYGYTF. CDR3 DNA sequence: TGTGCCGCTAACAGGGGGCGCGTCTATGGCTACACCTTC.

In this sample, this clone turned up a few times. V and J are TRBV6-5 and TRBJ1-1; D is perhaps TRBD1 (6 bases). This CDR3 has 13 residues. Germline assignment: CDR1 MNHEY and CDR2 SVGAGI. Trimming cost V 6 bases and J 2 bases, with 10 bases left between them. The chain's CDR3 is CASRRGINTEAFF. CDR3 DNA: TGTGCCAGCAGGAGGGGGATTAACACTGAAGCTTTCTTT.

This chain connects TRBV19 to TRBJ2-5; maybe TRBD1 (6 bases). V was shortened by 6 bases and J by 5 bases, with 13 bases between the two germline ends. The CDR3 spans 13 residues. Germline V CDR1 and CDR2: LNHDA, SQIVND (reference sequence). CDR3 bases: TGTGCCAGTAGCCTGACAGGATCGGAGACCCAGTACTTC. It yields the protein CASSLTGSETQYF. Drawing the rest from reference TRBV19 and TRBJ2-5, the complete variable domain is DGGITQSPKYLFRKEGQNVTLSCEQNLNHDAMYWYRQDPGQGLRLIYYSQIVNDFQKGDIAEGYSVSREKKESFPLTVTSAQKNPTAFYLCASSLTGSETQYFGPGTRLLVL.

The V call is TRBV4-3, the J call TRBJ1-6; D unclear. CDR1 and CDR2 (germline): LGHNA, YSLEER. CDR3 length: 15 residues. The V end was cut by 4 bases, the J end by 5 bases, with 12 bases between. CDR3: CASSPRHVNNSPLHF. The CDR3 DNA follows: TGCGCCAGCAGCCCTCGACACGTAAATAATTCACCCCTCCACTTT.

The genes are TRBV7-9 and TRBJ2-1; D gene ambiguous. The CDR3 covers 16 residues. The V and J ends lost 0 bases and 4 bases respectively, with 13 bases between them. CDR1 is SEHNR and CDR2 is FQNEAQ in the germline V gene (reference sequence). In DNA form, the CDR3 reads TGTGCCAGCAGCTTAGCGGTGGGCGGACCGTACAATGAGCAGTTCTTC. Protein product: CASSLAVGGPYNEQFF.

This clone was detected only once. The gene calls are TRBV19 and TRBJ2-1, with D tentatively TRBD2 (5 bases). The CDR3 extends over 16 amino acids. Germline lookup yields CDR1 LNHDA and CDR2 SQIVND (reference sequence). The V gene lost 0 bases and the J gene lost 8 bases, with 17 bases spanning the gap. DNA for the CDR3: TGTGCCAGTAGTATAGATCTTAGCACTAGAAGCTATGAGCAGTTCTTC. Encoded protein: CASSIDLSTRSYEQFF.